The 16 T cell receptor beta chains below were found in one sample sequenced in a study of cytomegalovirus exposure and HLA in healthy donors. 13 Jbeta primers and 60 Vbeta primers were used for the PCR. The table came from immunoSEQ multiplex PCR; TCRdb's copy has only in-frame clones and leaves some out. The repertoire holds around 200,000 clones, approximately 70% seen once, with about 2.8% in the top ten. The specimen was PBMCs. Every receptor here comes from a middle-aged man in good health and CMV-seropositive.

This chain uses TRBV19 with TRBJ2-1, with 10 positions matching TRBD2. The CDR3 runs to 16 residues. Per the germline V gene, CDR1 is LNHDA and CDR2 is SQIVND (reference sequence). Trimming removed 3 bases from V and 5 bases from J; junction bases left unmatched: 7. Here the CDR3 reads CASSISGGTPHNEQFF. The DNA for the CDR3 is TGTGCCAGTAGTATTAGCGGGGGGACACCCCACAATGAGCAGTTCTTC.

The rearrangement joins TRBV12-2 to TRBJ1-1; TRBD1 is the table's D call and was not checked against the DNA. TRBV12-2 is deemed a pseudogene. CDR3 length: 17 residues. The CDR3 DNA reads as TGTGCAAGTCGCTTAGTTAAGCCGGGACAGGGGGCGAGGGGAGCTTTCTTT. Translating it yields CASRLVKPGQGARGAFF.

The V gene is TRBV19, the J gene TRBJ2-2; D might be TRBD1 (5 bases). This CDR3 spans 16 amino acids. Trimming left V 6 bases short and J 1 base short, with 15 bases between. Germline values: CDR1 LNHDA, CDR2 SQIVND (reference sequence). As DNA, the CDR3 is TGTGCCAGTAGGCCAGGGCTTATGGGGAACACCGGGGAGCTGTTTTTT. This translates into CASRPGLMGNTGELFF.

This clone was recorded a few times. V and J are TRBV5-1 and TRBJ2-7, with D perhaps TRBD2 (6 bases). Germline V gene sequence: CDR1 SGHRS, CDR2 YFSETQ. CDR3 length: 15 amino acids. Trimming took 0 bases from V and 5 from J, leaving 15 bases between them. CDR3 sequence reads: CASSLEGREVDEQYF. The CDR3 DNA sequence: TGCGCCAGCAGCTTGGAGGGCAGGGAGGTGGACGAGCAGTACTTC.

This clone came up once. The chain carries TRBV7-9 and TRBJ1-4; D is unresolved. The CDR3 consists of 14 residues. Germline-derived CDR1 and CDR2 are SEHNR and FQNEAQ (reference sequence). Trimming took 3 bases from V and 4 from J, leaving 9 bases between them. The CDR3 nucleotides are TGTGCCAGCAGCTTTTCGGGGAATAATGAAAAACTGTTTTTT. This encodes CASSFSGNNEKLFF.

The chain couples TRBV10-3 to TRBJ2-5; TRBD2 matches 9 bases. Germline lookup yields CDR1 ENHRY and CDR2 SYGVKD. Trimming at V came to 2 bases and at J to 1 base, leaving 5 bases not matched to a gene. The CDR3 has 16 residues. The CDR3 DNA reads as TGTGCCATCAGTGAGAGCCTAGCGGGGTCCCAAGAGACCCAGTACTTC. Protein sequence: CAISESLAGSQETQYF.

This clone was seen a handful of times. The rearrangement uses TRBV2 and TRBJ1-5; no definite D call. Germline CDR1 and CDR2: SNHLY and FYNNEI. The length of the CDR3 is 14 residues. V was pared by 6 bases and J by 7 bases, with 16 bases between. The CDR3 bases are TGTGCCAGCAGCGAGGGCCCGGGCCCCCAGCCCCAGCATTTT. It translates to CASSEGPGPQPQHF. Looking up the rest from reference TRBV2 and TRBJ1-5 gives the full variable domain: EPEVTQTPSHQVTQMGQEVILRCVPISNHLYFYWYRQILGQKVEFLVSFYNNEISEKSEIFDDQFSVERPDGSNFTLKIRSTKLEDSAMYFCASSEGPGPQPQHFGDGTRLSIL.

This clone appeared a few times. The chain recombines TRBV7-2 with TRBJ1-5; weak D call: TRBD1 (5 bases). This CDR3 spans 15 amino acids. Trimming stripped 4 bases from V and 0 bases from J, with 10 bases between. Germline V gene lookup returns CDR1 SGHTA and CDR2 FQGNSA. In nucleotides, the CDR3 is TGTGCCAGCAGCTCGGGCGGGGGTAGCAATCAGCCCCAGCATTTT. Encoded protein: CASSSGGGSNQPQHF.

J is TRBJ2-2 and V is TRBV14, with a possible D match to TRBD2 (5 bases). Germline CDR1 is SGHDN and CDR2 is FVKESK. Trimming pared 5 bases from V and 6 bases from J, leaving 16 bases between. The length of the CDR3 is 15 residues. Written as DNA, the CDR3 is TGTGCCAGCAGCTTTCTACCGGCGGGCGCCGGGGAGCTGTTTTTT. Translation gives CASSFLPAGAGELFF.

This clone was seen a few times. The chain couples TRBV7-9 to TRBJ1-6, with TRBD1 as a possible D gene (6 bases). V lost 1 base to trimming and J lost 9 bases, with 10 bases between them. Germline V gene data show CDR1 as SEHNR and CDR2 as FQNEAQ (reference sequence). CDR3 length equals 14 residues. CDR3 sequence (DNA): TGTGCCAGCAGCTTAGGGGGGCTCCCTTCACCCCTCCACTTT. As protein: CASSLGGLPSPLHF. The variable domain in full, completed from reference TRBV7-9 and TRBJ1-6, reads DTGVSQNPRHKITKRGQNVTFRCDPISEHNRLYWYRQTLGQGPEFLTYFQNEAQLEKSRLLSDRFSAERPKGSFSTLEIQRTEQGDSAMYLCASSLGGLPSPLHFGNGTRLTVT.

J is TRBJ1-1 and V is TRBV5-1; no clear D gene. The CDR3 runs to 14 residues. The germline V gene encodes CDR1 SGHRS and CDR2 YFSETQ. The ends were cut back, 0 bases at V and 0 bases at J, with 6 bases in the middle. CDR3 amino acids: CASSLGHLNTEAFF. CDR3 nucleotide sequence: TGCGCCAGCAGCTTGGGACACCTGAACACTGAAGCTTTCTTT.

This CDR3 is CASRPDDSGELFF. DNA of the CDR3: TGTGCCAGCAGACCCGACGACTCTGGGGAGCTGTTTTTT. V usage is TRBV5-6 and J usage is TRBJ2-2; D unclear. Deletions cut 5 bases from V and 8 bases from J, with 13 bases between. The CDR3 has 13 residues. Germline V gives CDR1 SGHDT, CDR2 YYEEEE. The full variable domain, with the rest looked up from reference TRBV5-6 and TRBJ2-2, is DAGVTQSPTHLIKTRGQQVTLRCSPKSGHDTVSWYQQALGQGPQFIFQYYEEEERQRGNFPDRFSGHQFPNYSSELNVNALLLGDSALYLCASRPDDSGELFFGEGSRLTVL.

The rearrangement joins TRBV4-2 to TRBJ1-3; D is ambiguous. Trimming stripped 0 bases from V and 2 bases from J, with 8 bases between. This CDR3 contains 15 residues. The V gene's germline CDR1 is LGHNA and CDR2 YNFKEQ. The CDR3 bases are TGTGCCAGCAGCCAAGATGCCACAGCTGGAAACACCATATATTTT. This codes for CASSQDATAGNTIYF.

The V call is TRBV4-1, the J call TRBJ1-5; possibly TRBD1 for D (6 bases). The CDR3 sequence is 15 residues long. Germline V gene lookup returns CDR1 MGHRA and CDR2 YSYEKL. The V gene lost 3 bases and the J gene lost 0 bases, with 9 bases spanning the gap. The chain's CDR3 is CASSQTGHSNQPQHF. CDR3 coding DNA: TGCGCCAGCAGCCAGACAGGACATAGCAATCAGCCCCAGCATTTT.

V gene TRBV5-4 combines with J gene TRBJ2-5, with TRBD1 matching over 7 bases. Near its end, the DNA agrees better with TRBJ2-7, so the J call may be wrong. Germline CDR1 SGHNT, CDR2 YYREEE (reference sequence). The CDR3 has 13 residues. The CDR3 sequence: CASSYGQVYEQYF. CDR3 sequence (DNA): TGTGCCAGCAGCTACGGACAGGTCTACGAGCAGTACTTC.

The gene calls are TRBV9 and TRBJ2-1; no clear D. The V and J ends lost 3 bases and 10 bases respectively, with 23 bases between them. The CDR3 contains 16 residues. From germline, CDR1 is SGDLS and CDR2 YYNGEE. CDR3 region: CASSDTAALPLQEQFF. CDR3 sequence (DNA): TGTGCCAGCAGCGACACGGCGGCGCTCCCTCTACAAGAGCAGTTCTTC. The variable domain in full, with the rest retrieved from reference TRBV9 and TRBJ2-1, is DSGVTQTPKHLITATGQRVTLRCSPRSGDLSVYWYQQSLDQGLQFLIQYYNGEERAKGNILERFSAQQFPDLHSELNLSSLELGDSALYFCASSDTAALPLQEQFFGPGTRLTVL.